The source of this TCR beta chain is a study of blood T cell repertoires in COVID-19 (dated by TCRdb to 2019 to 2021). A note on the overall study: Collaborator samples came from the United States, Italy and Spain and covered acute and convalescent phases of COVID-19. Deeply sampled blood TCRbeta repertoires from subjects exposed to, actively infected with, or recovered from COVID-19 were included in the dataset. Where available, HLA class I and class II types were taken from metadata supplied by the sample provider and were not determined by assay-based typing. The repertoires were released in a freely available public database intended as a resource for research on the immune response to SARS-CoV-2. The material from the prospective study consisted of cDNA or gDNA derived from T cells, B-cell-depleted T cells, or PBMCs. The samples were drawn from two sources: the first 160 participants of the ongoing ImmuneRACE study, and over 1,000 subjects contributed by 6 global collaborators. A de-identified subject ID, COVID-19 status, age in years and sex were almost always included in the sample metadata. Results the study describes overall, beyond this receptor: The quantity of clinical and demographic metadata differed by source and by participant and was supplied without curation.

The junction shows trimming of 6 bases on V and 1 base on J, and the gene matches do not reach 2 bases of it. CDR1 and CDR2 are drawn from the germline V gene (reference sequence): LNHDA, SQIVND. Counted from cysteine to phenylalanine, this CDR3 has 14 amino acids. The kept DNA is CDR3 alone, 42 bases in frame from the first base. Only one count was recorded for this clone. What antigen it recognizes has not been identified. No quality values exist for individual bases; no much larger clone is one base distant. At one collaborating source in Seattle, patients were enrolled during active infection and were followed longitudinally through the course of disease. Each collaborating institution followed its own protocols to collect whole blood in K2EDTA tubes. Collaborator samples were shipped for TCRbeta analysis as frozen whole blood, isolated PBMCs, or DNA extracted from either sample type. The immunoSEQ Assay, a bias-controlled multiplex PCR, was used to amplify TCRbeta CDR3 regions from genomic DNA. Regarding the original processing steps: Nucleated cell counts per sample were estimated from amplification of reference gene primers within the assay. Sequence reads were collapsed and filtered to measure the absolute abundance of every unique TCRbeta CDR3 rearrangement. Productive Simpson clonality was computed per sample as the square root of Simpson's diversity index over productive rearrangements. As stored in TCRdb, this immuneACCESS dataset retains in-frame rearrangements with V and J assigned. A fraction of the clones does not appear; measured against another copy, unresolved V genes explain less than half of the discrepancy, and the remainder lacks a known reason. The V and J calls and clone size come from that table; D and trimming were worked out from the DNA. The sample contains 55,000 to 65,000 clones, roughly 77% of them found a single time. The ten largest account for 25% to 35% of the sample.

Sequencing was done on a sample of peripheral blood. The receptor chain draws on TRBV19 and TRBJ2-3, with 9 central nucleotides matching TRBD1. The clonotype was recovered from a man between 60 and 70 years old with COVID-19, enrolled during active disease. The CDR3 is CASRRTGGTDTQYF. At the DNA level, the sequence is TGTGCCAGTAGGCGGACAGGGGGCACAGATACGCAGTATTTT.